What follows describes a single T cell receptor (beta chain). The data derive from a study of blood T cell repertoires in COVID-19. Study-wide context: COVID-19 samples from acute and convalescent phases originated in the United States, Italy and Spain. From T cells, B-cell-depleted T cells, or PBMCs came the material, which was cDNA or gDNA.

In the original workflow: Reference gene primer amplification gave nucleated cell count estimates. Repertoires were generated with immunoSEQ multiplex PCR, while TCRdb's copy carries only in-frame clones and drops some. V and J calls and clone size come straight from that table; D and trimming were deduced from the DNA. The sample has some 70,000 clones; about 91% are singletons. Trimming removed 6 bases from V and 9 bases from J, with 15 bases in between. Germline CDR1 reads MNHEY; CDR2 reads SVGAGI. CDR3 length: 14 amino acids. Sequencing was carried out using peripheral blood. The clonotype originates from a woman between 70 and 85 years old with acute or convalescent COVID-19. The rearrangement links TRBV6-5 to TRBJ1-6; TRBD1 might be the D (5 bases). The CDR3: CASSLGGGSSPLHF. The CDR3 region has the DNA TGTGCCAGCAGCCTGGGGGGGGGAAGTTCACCCCTCCACTTT.